This TCR beta chain was documented in a study of long-term antiretroviral therapy in people with HIV. Regarding the study as a whole: Pre-ART clonal expansion yielded clones that dominated the repertoire at all time points. Once patients were on ART, diversity went higher but still fell short of transplant donor controls.

The germline V gene has CDR1 SGHAT and CDR2 FQNNGV. With 3 bases removed from V and 1 base from J, the gap between germline ends came to 6 bases. This CDR3 spans 13 amino acids. Concerning this clone: The antigen is undetermined.

Every single participant having HIV got treatment inside the United States. Amounts of 1-10 million cryopreserved PBMC were held in the samples before DNA extraction. Survey-level immunoSEQ v3.0 assays were run. The table came from immunoSEQ multiplex PCR; TCRdb's copy has only in-frame clones and leaves some out. The sample yields 19,000 or so clones, around 81% seen once. The V call is TRBV11-2, the J call TRBJ1-1; D perhaps matches TRBD1 (5 bases). The specimen was unsorted PBMCs, collected 0.3 years before starting antiretroviral therapy. This receptor was obtained from a man aged 45-60 years with HIV. CDR3: CASSFTGNTEAFF. For the CDR3, the DNA is TGTGCCAGCAGCTTTACAGGGAACACTGAAGCTTTCTTT.